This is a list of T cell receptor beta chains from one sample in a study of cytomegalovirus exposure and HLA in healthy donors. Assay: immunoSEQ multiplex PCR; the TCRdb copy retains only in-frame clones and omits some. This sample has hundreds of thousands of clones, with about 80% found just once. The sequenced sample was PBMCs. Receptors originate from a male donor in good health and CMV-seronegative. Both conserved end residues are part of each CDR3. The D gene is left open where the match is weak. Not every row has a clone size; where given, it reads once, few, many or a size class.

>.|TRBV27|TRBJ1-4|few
CASSTGGGPSTNEKLFF
TGTGCCAGCAGCACTGGCGGGGGGCCGTCAACTAATGAAAAACTGTTTTTT
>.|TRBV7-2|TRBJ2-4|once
CASSLPRDGGIQYF
TGTGCCAGCAGCTTGCCCCGGGACGGGGGCATTCAGTACTTC
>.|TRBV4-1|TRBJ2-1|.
CASSQVTTHEQFF
TGCGCCAGCAGCCAAGTTACAACCCATGAGCAGTTCTTC
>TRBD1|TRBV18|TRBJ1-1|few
CASSRGQGATEAFF
TGTGCCAGCTCACGAGGACAGGGGGCAACTGAAGCTTTCTTT
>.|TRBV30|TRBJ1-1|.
CARRRGGNTEAFF
TGTGCCCGACGCCGGGGGGGGAACACTGAAGCTTTCTTT
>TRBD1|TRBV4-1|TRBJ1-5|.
CASSQDQGAVFQPQHF
TGCGCCAGCAGCCAAGACCAGGGGGCCGTCTTTCAGCCCCAGCATTTT
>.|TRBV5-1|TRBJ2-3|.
CASSPGGRPSTSTDTQYF
TGCGCCAGCAGCCCGGGTGGCAGACCTTCTACTAGCACAGATACGCAGTATTTT
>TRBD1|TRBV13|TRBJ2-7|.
CASSFPGQGSYEQYF
TGTGCCAGCAGCTTTCCGGGACAGGGCTCCTACGAGCAGTACTTC
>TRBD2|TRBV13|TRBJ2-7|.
CASSSPGLAGGGSYEQYF
TGTGCCAGCAGCTCCCCGGGACTAGCGGGAGGAGGTTCCTACGAGCAGTACTTC
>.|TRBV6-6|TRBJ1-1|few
CASSPRENTEAFF
TGTGCCAGCAGCCCCCGAGAGAACACTGAAGCTTTCTTT
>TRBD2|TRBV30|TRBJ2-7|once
CAWGAGGEQYF
TGTGCCTGGGGGGCGGGGGGCGAGCAGTACTTC
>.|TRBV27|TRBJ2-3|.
CASSSSPDTQYF
TGTGCCAGCAGTTCGTCCCCAGATACGCAGTATTTT
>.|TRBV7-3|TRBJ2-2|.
CASSLVTGEYTGELFF
TGTGCCAGCAGTTTAGTGACAGGCGAATACACCGGGGAGCTGTTTTTT
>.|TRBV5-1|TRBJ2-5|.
CASSLRQSGDQETQYF
TGCGCCAGCAGCTTGCGGCAGTCCGGAGACCAAGAGACCCAGTACTTC
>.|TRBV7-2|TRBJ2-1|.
CASSFSSSYNEQFF
TGTGCCAGCAGCTTTTCCAGCTCCTACAATGAGCAGTTCTTC
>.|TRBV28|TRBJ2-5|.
CASSSHGGGAETQYF
TGTGCCAGCAGCTCACACGGAGGGGGCGCCGAGACCCAGTACTTC
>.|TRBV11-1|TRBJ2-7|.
CASSLGAGRYF
TGTGCCAGCAGCTTAGGAGCAGGGCGGTACTTC
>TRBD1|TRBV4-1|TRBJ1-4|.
CASSHQDRVGTNEKLFF
TGCGCCAGCAGCCACCAAGACAGGGTTGGAACTAATGAAAAACTGTTTTTT